This paragraph reports one T cell receptor (beta chain). This sample was taken from a study of OX40 agonist ivuxolimab in advanced cancers. Study in general: Intravenous ivuxolimab was administered to patients every 2 weeks at 0.01 to 10 mg/kg. One patient with hepatocellular carcinoma and two with cutaneous melanoma, three in all, had partial responses.

TCRdb's table, derived via immunoSEQ multiplex PCR, lists solely in-frame clones and lacks some. The sample has nearly 65,000 clones; over 80% are singletons. Germline CDR1 and CDR2: SQVTM and ANQGSEA. V dropped 0 bases and J dropped 7 bases, with 15 bases sitting between them. This CDR3 spans 14 amino acids. This receptor was taken from an adult with an advanced solid tumor such as melanoma, head and neck, liver or kidney cancer. The chain employs TRBV29-1 and TRBJ1-2, with a weak D call TRBD1 (6 bases). Sequenced material: CD4+ or CD8+ T cells sorted from blood, taken in a trial of the OX40 agonist ivuxolimab. Here the CDR3 reads CSVEDSQGWSGYTF. In DNA, the CDR3 is TGCAGCGTTGAAGATTCTCAGGGGTGGAGTGGCTACACCTTC.